Sequencing of this TCR beta chain was carried out in a study of type 1 regulatory T cells. Overall study context: T-allo10 is a Tr1-enriched, alloantigen-specific CD4 T cell product made in vitro.

The germline V gene encodes CDR1 SGDLS and CDR2 YYNGEE. This CDR3 has 16 amino acids. The V gene end was trimmed by 0 bases and the J gene end by 5 bases; junction bases not matched to a gene: 6. Findings of the study overall: Type 1 regulatory T cells had a more restricted TCR repertoire than non-type 1 regulatory T cells.

TCRdb called the reads again in MiXCR, with one record for every CDR3 protein. The table has under 75,000 distinct CDR3 sequences, less than 25% seen once; the top ten hold less than 10%. Remarks on this clonotype: Antigen specificity is unknown.

The clonotype comes from a human donor in good health. The rearrangement links TRBV9 to TRBJ2-1, with 9 bases that match TRBD2. The source material was cultured type 1 regulatory T (Tr1) cells, either the whole culture or a sorted fraction (not recorded which). The CDR3 loop reads CASSVVGLAGHNEQFF. In DNA, the CDR3 is TGTGCCAGCAGCGTAGTTGGGCTAGCGGGACACAATGAGCAGTTCTTC.